This is a list of T cell receptor beta chains from one sample in a study of blood T cell repertoires in COVID-19. Measured with immunoSEQ multiplex PCR; TCRdb has only the in-frame clones, and not every one. The sample gives approximately 160,000 clones, over 75% of which show up once; 1% to 1.5% is in the top ten. The sequencing input was peripheral blood. The receptor source for this set is a man in his fifties or sixties who had recovered from COVID-19. Both conserved end residues are part of each CDR3. The order of the fields is D gene, V gene, clone size, J gene, CDR3 DNA, CDR3 protein. The D gene is left open where the match is weak. A row's size may be missing; if present it is once, few, many or a size class.

>TRBD1|TRBV7-9|few|TRBJ1-1
TGTGCCAGCGGAGGTGCAGGGGGTTTCACTGAAGCTTTCTTT
CASGGAGGFTEAFF
>TRBD1|TRBV30|NA|TRBJ1-4
TGTGCCTGGAGGACAGGGATGGAAAAACTGTTTTTT
CAWRTGMEKLFF
>NA|TRBV11-1|NA|TRBJ2-7
TGTGCCAGCAGCTTAGAAAATGCAGCCTACGAGCAGTACTTC
CASSLENAAYEQYF
>TRBD2|TRBV18|NA|TRBJ2-4
TGTGCCAGCTCACTCGGGACTAGCGGGGACATTCAGTACTTC
CASSLGTSGDIQYF
>NA|TRBV11-2|NA|TRBJ1-4
TGTGCCAGCACCAAGTCTCGGGGGGCAAGTGAAAAACTGTTTTTT
CASTKSRGASEKLFF
>TRBD1|TRBV6-1|NA|TRBJ1-4
TGTGCCAGCAGTGAAGGACAGGGTTGGATGGTTGGTGAAAAACTGTTTTTT
CASSEGQGWMVGEKLFF
>NA|TRBV27|NA|TRBJ1-2
TGTGCCAGCAGTTTATCAGGATTAGGCAGGGGTAACTATGGCTACACCTTC
CASSLSGLGRGNYGYTF
>NA|TRBV12-2|NA|TRBJ2-7
TGTGCAAGTCGCTTATGGGACAGGGGTTCCTACGAGCAGTACTTC
CASRLWDRGSYEQYF
>NA|TRBV3-1/TRBV3-2|once|TRBJ1-5
TGTGCCAGCAGCCAAGTTGGGGGGCAGCCCCAGCATTTT
CASSQVGGQPQHF
>TRBD1|TRBV7-6|NA|TRBJ1-1
TGTGCCAGCAGCGGGCCAGGGGGCGTGGGCACTGAAGCTTTCTTT
CASSGPGGVGTEAFF
>TRBD2|TRBV9|NA|TRBJ2-7
TGTGCCAGCAGCCCATGGACTAGCGGGGGGGCTGTGTACTTC
CASSPWTSGGAVYF
>NA|TRBV5-1|NA|TRBJ2-3
TGCGCCAGCAGCTCGGGGATGGCGACCAGCACAGATACGCAGTATTTT
CASSSGMATSTDTQYF
>TRBD1|TRBV29-1|NA|TRBJ2-2
TGCAGCGTCTCGAGGTACAGGGGCCCAAGTACCGGGGAGCTGTTTTTT
CSVSRYRGPSTGELFF
>TRBD2|TRBV3-1/TRBV3-2|NA|TRBJ2-3
TGTGCCAGCAGCCAAGTTCCAGCGGGGGGGCCAGATACGCAGTATTTT
CASSQVPAGGPDTQYF
>NA|TRBV3-1/TRBV3-2|NA|TRBJ1-6
TGTGCCAGCAGCCAAGGTCGCGGCACCCTCCACTTT
CASSQGRGTLHF
>TRBD2|TRBV7-3|NA|TRBJ2-1
TGTGCCAGCAGCTTAGTTAGCGGGGCCGGGTACAATGAGCAGTTCTTC
CASSLVSGAGYNEQFF
>NA|TRBV18|NA|TRBJ2-2
TGTGCCAGCTCACCACTCAGGAACACCGGGGAGCTGTTTTTT
CASSPLRNTGELFF
>NA|TRBV3-1/TRBV3-2|NA|TRBJ2-7
TGTGCCAGCGGACATCAGGGCGTGGACGAGCAGTACTTC
CASGHQGVDEQYF
>TRBD2|TRBV10-3|once|TRBJ2-5
TGTGCCATCAGCCCCGGACTAGCGGGGGGAGAGACCCAGTACTTC
CAISPGLAGGETQYF
>TRBD1|TRBV7-9|once|TRBJ1-2
TGTGCCAGCAGCATGACAGGGCATGGCTACACCTTC
CASSMTGHGYTF
>TRBD1|TRBV11-3|NA|TRBJ2-1
TGTGCCAGCAGCCGCGAAGGGGGCGCATACAATGAGCAGTTCTTC
CASSREGGAYNEQFF
>TRBD2|TRBV3-1/TRBV3-2|NA|TRBJ2-4
TGTGCCAGCAGCCAAGAACAACGGGGCTTAGCGGGGCTCGCCAAAAACATTCAGTACTTC
CASSQEQRGLAGLAKNIQYF
>TRBD2|TRBV19|NA|TRBJ2-4
TGTGCCAGTAGTCGAATAGGTACTAGCGGGGGGGCCAAAAACATTCAGTACTTC
CASSRIGTSGGAKNIQYF
>TRBD2|TRBV10-3|NA|TRBJ2-3
TGTGCCATCAGTGAGTCAAGCGGGGGGCGAGGCACAGATACGCAGTATTTT
CAISESSGGRGTDTQYF
>NA|TRBV6-5|NA|TRBJ1-6
TGTGCCAGCAGTTACGGGCCAGGGGATTTTAATTCACCCCTCCACTTT
CASSYGPGDFNSPLHF
>NA|TRBV2|NA|TRBJ1-2
TGTGCCAGCATCACGACAGCGAGCTATGGCTACACCTTC
CASITTASYGYTF
>NA|TRBV29-1|NA|TRBJ1-1
TGCAGCGTTGAGGCAGTGAACACTGAAGCTTTCTTT
CSVEAVNTEAFF
>TRBD1|TRBV27|NA|TRBJ1-5
TGTGCCAGCAGTTTAAGGACAGGGAATCAGCCCCAGCATTTT
CASSLRTGNQPQHF
>TRBD1|TRBV5-1|NA|TRBJ2-2
TGCGCCAGCAGCGGACGCTACAGGGGGAACACCGGGGAGCTGTTTTTT
CASSGRYRGNTGELFF
>TRBD1|TRBV5-6|NA|TRBJ2-3
TGTGCCAGCAGTTTTCCGGGACAGGGTGGAACAGATACGCAGTATTTT
CASSFPGQGGTDTQYF
>TRBD2|TRBV5-1|once|TRBJ2-1
TGCGCCAGCTCCCACGGGGGGGGAAGCTCCTACAATGAGCAGTTCTTC
CASSHGGGSSYNEQFF
>TRBD1|TRBV2|NA|TRBJ2-6
TGTGCCAGCAGTGCGGACAGGGAGGCTGGGGCCAACGTCCTGACTTTC
CASSADREAGANVLTF
>NA|TRBV19|NA|TRBJ1-2
TGTGCCAGTAGTACTGGGGGCAATGGCTACACCTTC
CASSTGGNGYTF
>NA|TRBV13|NA|TRBJ1-4
TGTGCCAGCAGCTCGGGATCTTATAGTGAAAAACTGTTTTTT
CASSSGSYSEKLFF
>NA|TRBV5-1|NA|TRBJ2-7
TGCGCCAGCAGCCCATCGACAGGCGAAGCCTACGAGCAGTACTTC
CASSPSTGEAYEQYF
>NA|TRBV6-5|NA|TRBJ1-1
TGTGCCAGCAACCCTAGAAAGAACACTGAAGCTTTCTTT
CASNPRKNTEAFF
>NA|TRBV7-2|NA|TRBJ1-2
TGTGCCAGCAGCCCGGACACTTTCACAGGATTCTATGGCTACACCTTC
CASSPDTFTGFYGYTF
>NA|TRBV15|NA|TRBJ1-2
TGTGCCACCAGCAGAGGGCACTATGGCTACACCTTC
CATSRGHYGYTF
>TRBD1|TRBV19|NA|TRBJ2-2
TGTGCCAGTAGTATCGACGGGACAGGAACTGCCGGGGAGCTGTTTTTT
CASSIDGTGTAGELFF
>NA|TRBV5-4|once|TRBJ2-3
TGTGCCAGCAGCATCTACCTGGCGGGGTCAGATACGCAGTATTTT
CASSIYLAGSDTQYF
>NA|TRBV2|NA|TRBJ2-5
TGTGCCAGCAGCGCGGAGGGTTCAGAGACCCAGTACTTC
CASSAEGSETQYF
>NA|TRBV3-1/TRBV3-2|NA|TRBJ2-3
TGTGCCAGCCAAGGGGGGGGACTACGGGGCACAGATACGCAGTATTTT
CASQGGGLRGTDTQYF